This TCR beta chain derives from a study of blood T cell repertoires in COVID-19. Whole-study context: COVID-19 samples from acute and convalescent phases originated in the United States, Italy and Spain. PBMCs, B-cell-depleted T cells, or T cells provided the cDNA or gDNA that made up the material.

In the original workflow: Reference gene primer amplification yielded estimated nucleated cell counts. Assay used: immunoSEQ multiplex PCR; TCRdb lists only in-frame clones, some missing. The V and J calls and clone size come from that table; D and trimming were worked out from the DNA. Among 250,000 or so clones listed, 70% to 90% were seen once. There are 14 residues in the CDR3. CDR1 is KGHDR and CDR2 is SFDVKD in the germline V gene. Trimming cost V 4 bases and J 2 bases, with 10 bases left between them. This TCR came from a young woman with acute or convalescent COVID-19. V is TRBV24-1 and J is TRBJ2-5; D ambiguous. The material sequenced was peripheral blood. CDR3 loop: CATSEPGLQETQYF. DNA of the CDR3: TGTGCCACCAGTGAACCGGGTCTACAAGAGACCCAGTACTTC.